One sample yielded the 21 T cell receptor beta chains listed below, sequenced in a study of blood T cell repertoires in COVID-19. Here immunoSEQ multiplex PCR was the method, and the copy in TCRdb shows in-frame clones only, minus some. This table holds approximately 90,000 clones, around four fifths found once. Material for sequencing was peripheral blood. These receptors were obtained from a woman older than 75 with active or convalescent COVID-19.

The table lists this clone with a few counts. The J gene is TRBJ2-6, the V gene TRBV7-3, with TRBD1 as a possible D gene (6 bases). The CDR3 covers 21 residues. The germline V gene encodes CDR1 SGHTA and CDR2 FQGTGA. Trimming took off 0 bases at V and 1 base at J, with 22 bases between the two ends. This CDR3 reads CASSLTPPQQGVYSGANVLTF. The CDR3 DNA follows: TGTGCCAGCAGCTTAACACCGCCTCAACAGGGAGTGTATTCTGGGGCCAACGTCCTGACTTTC.

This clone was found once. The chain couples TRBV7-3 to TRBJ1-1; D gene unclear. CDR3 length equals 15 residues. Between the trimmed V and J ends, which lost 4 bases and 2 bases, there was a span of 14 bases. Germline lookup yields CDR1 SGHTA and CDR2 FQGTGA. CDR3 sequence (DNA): TGTGCCAGCAGCTCCGCGGGTCGCATCAACACTGAAGCTTTCTTT. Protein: CASSSAGRINTEAFF.

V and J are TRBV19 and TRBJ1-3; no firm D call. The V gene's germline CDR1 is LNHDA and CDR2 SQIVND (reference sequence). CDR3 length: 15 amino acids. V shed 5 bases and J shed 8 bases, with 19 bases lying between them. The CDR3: CASSSSASLGDTIYF. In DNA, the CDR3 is TGTGCCAGTAGTTCCTCCGCGTCGCTGGGAGACACCATATATTTT.

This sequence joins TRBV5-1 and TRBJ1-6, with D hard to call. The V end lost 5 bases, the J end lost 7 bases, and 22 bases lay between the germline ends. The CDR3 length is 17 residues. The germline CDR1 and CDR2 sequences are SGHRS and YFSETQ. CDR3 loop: CASSPDIDRPWNSPLHF. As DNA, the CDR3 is TGCGCCAGCAGTCCCGACATAGACCGACCTTGGAATTCACCCCTCCACTTT.

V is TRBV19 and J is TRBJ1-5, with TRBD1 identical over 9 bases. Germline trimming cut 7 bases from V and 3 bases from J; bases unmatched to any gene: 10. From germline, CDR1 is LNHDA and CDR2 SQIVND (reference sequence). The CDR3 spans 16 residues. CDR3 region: CASTSLGDRVNQPQHF. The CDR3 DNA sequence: TGTGCCAGTACCTCCCTCGGGGACAGGGTCAATCAGCCCCAGCATTTT.

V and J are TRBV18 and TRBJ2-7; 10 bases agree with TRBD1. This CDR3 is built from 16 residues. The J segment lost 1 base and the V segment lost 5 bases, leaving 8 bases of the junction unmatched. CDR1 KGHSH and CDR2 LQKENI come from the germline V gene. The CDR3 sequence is CASSSTGTGASYEQYF. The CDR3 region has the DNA TGTGCCAGCTCATCGACCGGGACAGGGGCTTCCTACGAGCAGTACTTC. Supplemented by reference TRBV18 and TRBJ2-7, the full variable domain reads NAGVMQNPRHLVRRRGQEARLRCSPMKGHSHVYWYRQLPEEGLKFMVYLQKENIIDESGMPKERFSAEFPKEGPSILRIQQVVRGDSAAYFCASSSTGTGASYEQYFGPGTRLTVT.

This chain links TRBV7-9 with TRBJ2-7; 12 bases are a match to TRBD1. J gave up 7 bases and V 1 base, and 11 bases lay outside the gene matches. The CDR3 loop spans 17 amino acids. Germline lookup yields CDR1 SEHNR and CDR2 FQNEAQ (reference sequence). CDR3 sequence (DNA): TGTGCCAGCAGCTTAGGATATTCGGGACAGGGGGCGTGGGAGCAGTACTTC. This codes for CASSLGYSGQGAWEQYF.

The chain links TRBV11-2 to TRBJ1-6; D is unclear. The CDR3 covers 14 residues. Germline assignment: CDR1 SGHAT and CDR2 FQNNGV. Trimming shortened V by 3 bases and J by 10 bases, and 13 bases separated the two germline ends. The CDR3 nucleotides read TGTGCCAGCAGCTTGCAGCCTCAGGCCTCACCCCTCCACTTT. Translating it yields CASSLQPQASPLHF.

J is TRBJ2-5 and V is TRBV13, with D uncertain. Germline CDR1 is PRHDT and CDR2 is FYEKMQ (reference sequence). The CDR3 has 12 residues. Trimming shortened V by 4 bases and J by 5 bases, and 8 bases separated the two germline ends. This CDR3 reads CASSSPRETQYF. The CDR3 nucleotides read TGTGCCAGCAGCTCCCCTCGGGAGACCCAGTACTTC.

The CDR3, as DNA: TGTGCCAGCACTCCGGACAGGGGAAGAGGGGGCTACACCTTC. It yields the protein CASTPDRGRGGYTF. The chain carries TRBV6-4 and TRBJ1-2; 9 nucleotides match TRBD1. The CDR3 sequence is 14 residues long. Germline values: CDR1 MRHNA, CDR2 SNTAGT. With V trimmed by 7 bases and J by 8 bases, 11 bases remained unmatched.

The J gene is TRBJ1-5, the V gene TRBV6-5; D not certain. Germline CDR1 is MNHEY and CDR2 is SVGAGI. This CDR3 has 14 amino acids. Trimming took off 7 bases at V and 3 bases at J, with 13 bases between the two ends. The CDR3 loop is CASTPGGYNQPQHF. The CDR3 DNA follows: TGTGCCAGCACCCCCGGCGGTTACAATCAGCCCCAGCATTTT.

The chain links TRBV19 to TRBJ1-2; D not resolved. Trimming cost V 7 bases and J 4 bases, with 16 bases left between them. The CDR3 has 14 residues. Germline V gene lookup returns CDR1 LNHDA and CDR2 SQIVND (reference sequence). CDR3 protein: CASNPSTVTYGYTF. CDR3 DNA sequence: TGTGCCAGTAACCCGTCCACGGTCACCTATGGCTACACCTTC.

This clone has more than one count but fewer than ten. In nucleotides, the CDR3 is TGTGCCAGCTCACCCGAAGGACTAGCGGGACAATCGCCCATCAATGAGCAGTTCTTC. It translates to CASSPEGLAGQSPINEQFF. The chain links TRBV18 to TRBJ2-1, with 12 bases matching TRBD2. V was pared by 3 bases and J by 6 bases, with 15 bases of the junction left unmatched. Germline CDR1 reads KGHSH; CDR2 reads LQKENI. The CDR3 is 19 amino acids.

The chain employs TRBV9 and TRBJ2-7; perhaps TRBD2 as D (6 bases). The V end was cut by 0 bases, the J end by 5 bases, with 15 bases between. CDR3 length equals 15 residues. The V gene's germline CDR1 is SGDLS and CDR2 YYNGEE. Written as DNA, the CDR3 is TGTGCCAGCAGCGTAGCAGACGGGAGTGGCGACGAGCAGTACTTC. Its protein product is CASSVADGSGDEQYF.

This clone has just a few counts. The DNA for the CDR3 is TGCAGCGTACGGCGGGAGGGCCTCTCGGGCGAGCAGTACTTC. This encodes CSVRREGLSGEQYF. This chain connects TRBV29-1 to TRBJ2-7, with 9 bases aligning to TRBD2. This CDR3 is 14 amino acids long. Germline trimming cut 6 bases from V and 6 bases from J; bases unmatched to any gene: 12. Germline V CDR1 and CDR2: SQVTM, ANQGSEA.

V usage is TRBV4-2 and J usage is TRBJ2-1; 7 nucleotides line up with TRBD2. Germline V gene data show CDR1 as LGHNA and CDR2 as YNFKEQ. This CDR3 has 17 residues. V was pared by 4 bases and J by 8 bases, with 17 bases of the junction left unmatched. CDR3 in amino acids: CASSRSTGTTYVDEQFF. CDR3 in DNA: TGTGCCAGCAGCCGATCCACCGGGACTACCTACGTCGATGAGCAGTTCTTC.

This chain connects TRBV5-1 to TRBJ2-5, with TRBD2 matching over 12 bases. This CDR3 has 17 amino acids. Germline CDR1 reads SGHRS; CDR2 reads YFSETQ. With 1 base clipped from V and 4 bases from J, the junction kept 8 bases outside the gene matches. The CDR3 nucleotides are TGCGCCAGCAGCTTGTTGACTAGCGGGAGCCCGGGAGAGACCCAGTACTTC. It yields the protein CASSLLTSGSPGETQYF.

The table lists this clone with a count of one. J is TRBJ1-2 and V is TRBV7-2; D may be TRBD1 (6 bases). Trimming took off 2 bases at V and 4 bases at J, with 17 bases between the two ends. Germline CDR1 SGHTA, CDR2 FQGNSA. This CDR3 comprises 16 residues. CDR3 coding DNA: TGTGCCAGCAGCTTAATAGGGGGACGGACCTTCTATGGCTACACCTTC. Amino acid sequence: CASSLIGGRTFYGYTF.

CDR3 sequence (DNA): TGTGCCAGCAGCCATATCCAAGGGAGAAGGAATGGCTACACCTTC. It translates to CASSHIQGRRNGYTF. This chain uses TRBV9 with TRBJ1-2; D gene ambiguous. Germline CDR1 is SGDLS and CDR2 is YYNGEE. The CDR3 consists of 15 residues. The germline V and J ends were trimmed by 4 bases and 6 bases, with 19 bases remaining between them.

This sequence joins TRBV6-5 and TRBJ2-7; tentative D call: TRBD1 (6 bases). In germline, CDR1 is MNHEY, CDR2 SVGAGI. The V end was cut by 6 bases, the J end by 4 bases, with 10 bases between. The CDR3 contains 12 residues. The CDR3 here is CASSRTEYEQYF. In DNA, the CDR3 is TGTGCCAGCAGCCGGACAGAATACGAGCAGTACTTC.

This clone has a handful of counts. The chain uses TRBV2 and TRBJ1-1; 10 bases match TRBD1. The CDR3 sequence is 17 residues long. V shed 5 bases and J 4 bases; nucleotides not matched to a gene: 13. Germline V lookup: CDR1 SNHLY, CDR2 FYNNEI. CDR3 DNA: TGTGCCAGCAGTTACTCCGGGACAGGGGTGATGGGCACTGAAGCTTTCTTT. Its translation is CASSYSGTGVMGTEAFF.